This is a list of T cell receptor beta chains from one sample in a study of cytomegalovirus exposure and HLA in healthy donors. Clones were read by immunoSEQ multiplex PCR, and TCRdb kept only the in-frame ones, dropping some. The table records around 120,000 clones, around 79% of them present only once. What was sequenced was PBMCs. The receptors were gathered from a middle-aged woman in good health and CMV-seronegative. The CDR3 runs from the conserved cysteine through the conserved F or W. The D gene is left open where the match is weak.

J gene: TRBJ2-1
V gene: TRBV11-3
D gene: .
CDR3 protein: CASSLVAGVGLNEQFF

J gene: TRBJ1-6
V gene: TRBV7-9
D gene: .
CDR3 protein: CASSSQGPANSPLHF

J gene: TRBJ2-5
V gene: TRBV30
D gene: .
CDR3 protein: CAWSYQGETQYF

J gene: TRBJ2-1
V gene: TRBV9
D gene: .
CDR3 protein: CASSPRPDSSYNEQFF

J gene: TRBJ1-4
V gene: TRBV27
D gene: .
CDR3 protein: CASSPAGAGNEKLFF

J gene: TRBJ1-5
V gene: TRBV27
D gene: .
CDR3 protein: CASSYRSRQPQHF

J gene: TRBJ1-3
V gene: TRBV4-1
D gene: TRBD1
CDR3 protein: CATGQGNSGNTIYF

J gene: .
V gene: TRBV13
D gene: TRBD1
CDR3 protein: CASSLRQGFTYEQYF

J gene: TRBJ1-3
V gene: TRBV29-1
D gene: .
CDR3 protein: CSVGAVGNDGNTIYF

J gene: TRBJ1-2
V gene: TRBV4-1
D gene: .
CDR3 protein: CASSQETGSYGYTF

J gene: TRBJ1-3
V gene: TRBV18
D gene: .
CDR3 protein: CASSPVRPEASGNTIYF

J gene: TRBJ2-7
V gene: TRBV7-8
D gene: .
CDR3 protein: CASSLSGQFSSYEQYF

J gene: TRBJ2-4
V gene: TRBV25-1
D gene: TRBD1
CDR3 protein: CASQGENIQYF

J gene: TRBJ2-7
V gene: TRBV30
D gene: TRBD2
CDR3 protein: CAWSRGGGYEQYF

J gene: TRBJ2-3
V gene: TRBV6-5
D gene: .
CDR3 protein: CASSRMGVQADTQYF

J gene: TRBJ2-3
V gene: TRBV4-3
D gene: .
CDR3 protein: CASSHEGSAESGTDTQYF

J gene: TRBJ2-7
V gene: TRBV5-4
D gene: TRBD2
CDR3 protein: CASSSGAIAGAQQYF

J gene: TRBJ1-2
V gene: TRBV6-6
D gene: TRBD1
CDR3 protein: CASSPTGRSYTF

J gene: TRBJ1-4
V gene: TRBV19
D gene: TRBD1
CDR3 protein: CASRDRTGVNEKLFF

J gene: TRBJ1-4
V gene: TRBV9
D gene: TRBD1
CDR3 protein: CASSVGQGSTNEKLFF

J gene: TRBJ1-6
V gene: TRBV28
D gene: TRBD1
CDR3 protein: CASSLRGHSPLHF

J gene: TRBJ1-2
V gene: TRBV28
D gene: TRBD1
CDR3 protein: CASSLGTGGNYGYTF

J gene: TRBJ2-5
V gene: TRBV7-2
D gene: .
CDR3 protein: CASSPLLSGLQETQYF

J gene: TRBJ2-3
V gene: TRBV18
D gene: .
CDR3 protein: CASSPSGVTDTQYF

J gene: TRBJ2-2
V gene: TRBV6-6
D gene: .
CDR3 protein: CASSYGGDTGELFF

J gene: TRBJ2-3
V gene: TRBV10-1
D gene: .
CDR3 protein: CASGIGAGGGSDTQYF

J gene: TRBJ2-1
V gene: TRBV6-4
D gene: .
CDR3 protein: CASSDQQGNEQFF

J gene: TRBJ2-7
V gene: TRBV18
D gene: .
CDR3 protein: CASSPPDGDYEQYF

J gene: TRBJ1-1
V gene: TRBV11-2
D gene: .
CDR3 protein: CASSVGLNTEAFF

J gene: TRBJ2-7
V gene: TRBV5-4
D gene: TRBD1
CDR3 protein: CASSLGQGQYEQYF

J gene: TRBJ2-4
V gene: TRBV18
D gene: .
CDR3 protein: CASSPSVGASKNIQYF

J gene: TRBJ2-7
V gene: TRBV28
D gene: TRBD1
CDR3 protein: CASSPHTGVISYEQYF

J gene: TRBJ2-1
V gene: TRBV27
D gene: TRBD2
CDR3 protein: CASSSPLRGGRVEEQFF

J gene: TRBJ2-1
V gene: TRBV4-1
D gene: TRBD2
CDR3 protein: CASSPSSSGSYNEQFF

J gene: TRBJ1-1
V gene: TRBV28
D gene: .
CDR3 protein: CASLTENTEAFF

J gene: TRBJ1-1
V gene: TRBV7-2
D gene: .
CDR3 protein: CASSFIAGGEAFF

J gene: TRBJ1-3
V gene: TRBV30
D gene: .
CDR3 protein: CAGRQGGNTIYF

J gene: TRBJ2-7
V gene: TRBV7-2
D gene: TRBD2
CDR3 protein: CASSLGPGLAGYEQYF

J gene: TRBJ2-7
V gene: TRBV4-3
D gene: TRBD2
CDR3 protein: CASSQDRGGSPYEQYF

J gene: .
V gene: TRBV27
D gene: TRBD1
CDR3 protein: CASKGALYEQYF

J gene: TRBJ1-1
V gene: TRBV11-3
D gene: TRBD1
CDR3 protein: CASSFRGANTEAFF

J gene: TRBJ2-1
V gene: TRBV5-4
D gene: TRBD1
CDR3 protein: CASSLGGQSSYNEQFF

J gene: TRBJ2-6
V gene: TRBV5-1
D gene: TRBD1
CDR3 protein: CASSLAGTERGANVLTF

J gene: TRBJ1-1
V gene: TRBV30
D gene: TRBD1
CDR3 protein: CAWNGQGGQNTEAFF

J gene: TRBJ2-2
V gene: TRBV12-5
D gene: .
CDR3 protein: CASSRTANTGELFF

J gene: TRBJ1-1
V gene: TRBV18
D gene: .
CDR3 protein: CASSRGPPLNTEAFF

J gene: TRBJ2-3
V gene: TRBV30
D gene: .
CDR3 protein: CAWSVSPLAFSTDTQYF

J gene: TRBJ1-5
V gene: TRBV28
D gene: .
CDR3 protein: CASSQQGRNQPQHF

J gene: TRBJ1-2
V gene: TRBV6-5
D gene: TRBD1
CDR3 protein: CASSYLQGANYGYTF

J gene: TRBJ1-2
V gene: TRBV6-5
D gene: TRBD1
CDR3 protein: CVTLDRDRGHGYTF

J gene: TRBJ1-4
V gene: TRBV5-6
D gene: TRBD1
CDR3 protein: CASSLVYRGTNEKLFF

J gene: TRBJ1-5
V gene: TRBV7-9
D gene: .
CDR3 protein: CASSSDRQDLGYQPQHF

J gene: TRBJ1-1
V gene: TRBV30
D gene: .
CDR3 protein: CAWARRTVNTEAFF

J gene: TRBJ2-2
V gene: TRBV27
D gene: .
CDR3 protein: CASSFWQGYTGELFF

J gene: TRBJ2-5
V gene: TRBV5-1
D gene: TRBD2
CDR3 protein: CASSPVGGQETQYF

J gene: TRBJ2-2
V gene: TRBV5-6
D gene: TRBD1
CDR3 protein: CASSYGQGSYTGELFF

J gene: TRBJ2-7
V gene: TRBV15
D gene: .
CDR3 protein: CATSTPPCEQYF